A selection of T cell receptor beta chains follows, all from one sample in a study of T cell changes during pregnancy in multiple sclerosis. Clones were sequenced by immunoSEQ multiplex PCR, and TCRdb holds only the in-frame ones, with some missing. The sample has 95,000 to 100,000 clones; more than 90% are singletons. The sample was peripheral blood, taken in the second trimester of pregnancy. These receptors all come from a female donor with multiple sclerosis, enrolled in a pregnancy study. Each CDR3 is given with its conserved first and last residue. D genes are given only for firm matches. Some rows have no size entry. The others give once, few or many, or a class for an expanded clone.

V gene	D gene	clone size	J gene	CDR3 DNA	CDR3 protein
TRBV19	.	.	TRBJ1-5	TGTGCCAGTAGTATAGGGACATATAGCAATCAGCCCCAGCATTTT	CASSIGTYSNQPQHF
TRBV11-2	TRBD2	once	TRBJ2-7	TGTGCCAGCAGGATAGCGGGAGGAGGCGAGCAGTACTTC	CASRIAGGGEQYF
TRBV2	TRBD1	.	TRBJ2-7	TGTGCCAGCATGCGCTCCCGGGACAGGGACTACGAGCAGTACTTC	CASMRSRDRDYEQYF
TRBV5-1	.	.	TRBJ1-1	TGCGCCAGCAGCTCCAACGACAGACCTAGGGCTTTCTTT	CASSSNDRPRAFF
TRBV5-4	TRBD1	.	TRBJ2-5	TGTGCCAGCAGCAAGGCCGGGACAGGGGCTTCCCAAGAGACCCAGTACTTC	CASSKAGTGASQETQYF
TRBV5-1	TRBD1	.	TRBJ1-5	TGCGCCAGCAGCTTGGGAGGAACAGGGGGCCAGCCCCAGCATTTT	CASSLGGTGGQPQHF
TRBV5-8	TRBD1	.	TRBJ1-5	TGTGCCAGCAGCATAGGACAGGGTAGTCAGCCCCAGCATTTT	CASSIGQGSQPQHF
TRBV6-5	TRBD2	.	TRBJ2-7	TGTGCCAGCAGTTACCCCCGAGGGAGGGGCTACGAGCAGTACTTC	CASSYPRGRGYEQYF
TRBV7-8	.	.	TRBJ1-5	TGTGCCAGCAGCGTGCAGGGCACTCAGCCCCAGCATTTT	CASSVQGTQPQHF
TRBV2	TRBD1	.	TRBJ2-7	TGTGCCAGCCACCTCGGCGTCGGGCGGACAGGGGCAATAAACGAGCAGTACTTC	CASHLGVGRTGAINEQYF
TRBV7-9	.	.	TRBJ1-3	TGTGCCAGCAGCTCCAGAGTTGATGGAGCTGGAAACACCATATATTTT	CASSSRVDGAGNTIYF
TRBV7-3	TRBD2	.	TRBJ2-3	TGTGCCAGCAGCTTAACCGGACTAGCGGGAGGGCCTGGTACGCAGTATTTT	CASSLTGLAGGPGTQYF
TRBV28	.	.	TRBJ1-5	TGTGCCAGCAGAGGTCCCGCGGGCATTTTTTCTGACAATCAGCCCCAGCATTTT	CASRGPAGIFSDNQPQHF
TRBV5-4	TRBD2	.	TRBJ2-5	TGTGCCAGCAGCTCCCGGACTAGCGGGAGTGGGGAGACCCAGTACTTC	CASSSRTSGSGETQYF
TRBV28	TRBD2	.	TRBJ2-7	TGTGCCAGCAGTCCCCTGGGACTAGTCTCCTACGAGCAGTACTTC	CASSPLGLVSYEQYF
TRBV19	TRBD2	.	TRBJ2-3	TGTGCCAGTAGTATTTTGGTGGGACTAGCGGGAGGGCCGGTGACAGATACGCAGTATTTT	CASSILVGLAGGPVTDTQYF
TRBV27	TRBD2	once	TRBJ2-1	TGTGCCAGCAGTCACAGTAGCGGGCTCTTCGGGAATGAGCAGTTCTTC	CASSHSSGLFGNEQFF
TRBV7-2	.	.	TRBJ2-1	TGTGCCAGCAGGAGTTTAGCCACGGACTCCTACAATGAGCAGTTCTTC	CASRSLATDSYNEQFF
TRBV9	.	few	TRBJ1-2	TGTGCCAGCAGCGAATTTGGGAGAAGTCCTGGCTACACCTTC	CASSEFGRSPGYTF
TRBV7-9	.	.	TRBJ2-1	TGTGCCAGCAGCTCTTCCGGGACTCCAAACAATGAGCAGTTCTTC	CASSSSGTPNNEQFF
TRBV28	TRBD2	.	TRBJ2-1	TGTGCCAGCAGTTACACTAGCGGGAGGCCTGACAATGAGCAGTTCTTC	CASSYTSGRPDNEQFF
TRBV5-1	.	.	TRBJ1-4	TGCGCCAGCATGGCGGGGGGCCCGGATGAAAAACTGTTTTTT	CASMAGGPDEKLFF
TRBV28	.	.	TRBJ2-7	TGTGCCAGCAGTTTTTCAGGCTCCTACGAGCAGTACTTC	CASSFSGSYEQYF
TRBV28	TRBD2	.	TRBJ2-3	TGTGCCAGCAGTCCCCAGGGGAGCGGGAGCCAACGGGGAGATACGCAGTATTTT	CASSPQGSGSQRGDTQYF
TRBV7-6	TRBD1	.	TRBJ1-2	TGTGCCAGCAGCTTATTGGTCCCCTTGGACGACAGGGCTGGGCCATATGGCTACACCTTC	CASSLLVPLDDRAGPYGYTF
TRBV9	TRBD2	.	TRBJ2-5	TGTGCCAGCAGCGCCGGGACTAGCGGAAACCTTCAAGAGACCCAGTACTTC	CASSAGTSGNLQETQYF
TRBV11-3	.	once	TRBJ2-1	TGTGCCAGCAGCTCCACAGATACTGAGCAGTTCTTC	CASSSTDTEQFF
TRBV19	TRBD1	.	TRBJ2-1	TGTGCCAGTAGTATAAAAGGGGGCAGGATGAACAATGAGCAGTTCTTC	CASSIKGGRMNNEQFF
TRBV2	TRBD1	.	TRBJ1-3	TGTGCCAGCAGTCACAGGGGGCGCATCGCAGGAAACACCATATATTTT	CASSHRGRIAGNTIYF
TRBV7-9	TRBD1	.	TRBJ1-1	TGTGCCAGTGCTCCGGGACAGATGAACACTGAAGCTTTCTTT	CASAPGQMNTEAFF
TRBV5-6	.	.	TRBJ2-7	TGTGCCAGCAGCCCGTACCCCAGACAGAGCAACTCCTACGAGCAGTACTTC	CASSPYPRQSNSYEQYF
TRBV7-2	.	.	TRBJ1-3	TGTGCCAGCAGCTTAGGGCCCATGGGGGGAGGAAACACCATATATTTT	CASSLGPMGGGNTIYF
TRBV7-9	.	.	TRBJ2-7	TGTGCCAGCAGCTTAGCGCGGGGCTACGAGCAGTACTTC	CASSLARGYEQYF
TRBV18	.	.	TRBJ1-5	TGTGCCAGCTCACCACTAGAACGTCAGCCCCAGCATTTT	CASSPLERQPQHF
TRBV5-1	TRBD2	.	TRBJ2-3	TGCGCCAGCAGCTTGGTGCCTAGCGGGTTGGCGCCAGATACGCAGTATTTT	CASSLVPSGLAPDTQYF
TRBV7-9	TRBD1	.	TRBJ1-1	TGTGCCAGCAGCTCCCGGGACAGGGGGCGGAGTACGACTGAAGCTTTCTTT	CASSSRDRGRSTTEAFF
TRBV28	.	.	TRBJ1-1	TGTGCCAGCAGTTTCCGGACTGAAGCTTTCTTT	CASSFRTEAFF
TRBV27	.	.	TRBJ1-2	TGTGCCAGCAGGGTACCGGGACAAGAAGGCTACACCTTC	CASRVPGQEGYTF
TRBV7-2	TRBD1	once	TRBJ1-1	TGTGCCAGCAGCTTTGGACAGGGGGCTTTGGTAACTGAAGCTTTCTTT	CASSFGQGALVTEAFF
TRBV5-6	TRBD1	.	TRBJ2-7	TGTGCCAGCAGCTCGCGTGGACAGGGGGCCTACGAGCAGTACTTC	CASSSRGQGAYEQYF
TRBV28	TRBD1	.	TRBJ1-5	TGTGCCAGCAGCCACGGACAGGGAGAAGTTCAGCCCCAGCATTTT	CASSHGQGEVQPQHF
TRBV9	TRBD1	.	TRBJ2-3	TGTGCCAGCAGCGTAGGGACAGGGGAGGTTGGAGATACGCAGTATTTT	CASSVGTGEVGDTQYF
TRBV27	.	.	TRBJ2-7	TGTGCCAGCAGTCTCGGGGGATTCAGCTACGAGCAGTACTTC	CASSLGGFSYEQYF
TRBV28	.	few	TRBJ2-7	TGTGCCAGCAGTCCCTGGACAGAGAGCTCCTACGAGCAGTACTTC	CASSPWTESSYEQYF
TRBV11-2	.	.	TRBJ1-2	TGTGCCAGCAGCTTTCCGGGAGTCTATGGCTACACCTTC	CASSFPGVYGYTF
TRBV7-9	TRBD1	.	TRBJ1-5	TGTGCCAGCAGCCGAGCTGGACAGGTGAATCAGCCCCAGCATTTT	CASSRAGQVNQPQHF
TRBV29-1	TRBD2	once	TRBJ2-3	TGCAGCACACTAGCGGGAGGTAACACAGATACGCAGTATTTT	CSTLAGGNTDTQYF
TRBV13	TRBD2	.	TRBJ2-1	TGTGCCAGCAGCTTAGCGACTAGCGGGAAGGGTAATGAGCAGTTCTTC	CASSLATSGKGNEQFF
TRBV7-9	TRBD2	.	TRBJ2-3	TGTGCCAGCTCCGTAGCGGGGATCACAGATACGCAGTATTTT	CASSVAGITDTQYF
TRBV18	.	.	TRBJ2-5	TGTGCCAGCTCACCACCCGGAGAGACCCAGTACTTC	CASSPPGETQYF
TRBV28	.	.	TRBJ2-1	TGTGCCAGCAGTCCACGGACTGGTCAGGGGAGGGGGTTCTTC	CASSPRTGQGRGFF
TRBV15	.	.	TRBJ1-1	TGTGCCACCAGCAGGCGGCTTGGGGGCGGAGATGAAGCTTTCTTT	CATSRRLGGGDEAFF
TRBV28	.	.	TRBJ2-1	TGTGCCAGCCGTAGTCGACTAGAGTCCTACAATGAGCAGTTCTTC	CASRSRLESYNEQFF
TRBV7-9	TRBD2	.	TRBJ2-1	TGTGCCAGCGGCTCCTGGACCGGGACTAGCGGGAGTCATGAGCAGTTCTTC	CASGSWTGTSGSHEQFF